This T cell receptor (beta chain) was sequenced for a study of beta chain features in type 1 diabetes. This clone was counted a few times. Its antigen is as yet unknown. Reverse transcribing all isolated RNA meant expressed TCRB transcripts were sequenced. This table comes from immunoSEQ multiplex PCR, and its TCRdb copy is limited to in-frame clones, with some not included. Seen here are 100,000 to 150,000 clones, roughly 17% observed once, and the top ten hold around 2.7%. General observations from the study: Moderately but significantly shorter TCRB CDR3s were found in Type 1 diabetes patients in all four CD4+ subsets.

The CDR3 extends over 15 amino acids. Germline V gene data show CDR1 as MNHNY and CDR2 as SVGAGI (reference sequence). Trimming removed 5 bases at V and 7 bases at J, with 15 bases between. This clonotype was sampled from a man aged 18 to 30 with type 1 diabetes. The sample was central memory CD4+ T cells from blood. The rearrangement uses TRBV6-6 and TRBJ1-6; D not certain. The CDR3 is CASSRLPPENSPLHF. CDR3 DNA: TGTGCCAGCAGTCGACTACCCCCGGAGAATTCACCCCTCCACTTT.